This T cell receptor (beta chain) originates from a study of cytomegalovirus exposure and HLA in healthy donors. About the research overall: A later analysis reported the same platform for the 100 to 150 validation repertoires and the roughly 700 first-cohort repertoires.

Findings and limits, study-wide: Listed as cytomegalovirus-associated were roughly 180 TCR beta chains. Published work reported that the classifier diagnosed cytomegalovirus status with high specificity and sensitivity.

Donors were drawn from the approximately 120-subject validation cohort, separate from the roughly 670-subject first cohort. In regard to this clone: The antigen is unknown.

The method was immunoSEQ multiplex PCR; TCRdb's version includes in-frame clones alone and lacks a portion of them. In the table there are approximately 160,000 clones, 75% to 95% of which are singletons. Trimming left V 3 bases short and J 5 bases short, with 10 bases between. The CDR3 extends over 14 amino acids. CDR1 and CDR2 (germline): SEHNR, FQNEAQ (reference sequence). The V gene is TRBV7-9, the J gene TRBJ2-2; D is possibly TRBD1 (5 bases). The sample taken for sequencing was PBMCs. The receptor comes from a woman aged 18 to 35 in good health and CMV-seropositive. As DNA, the CDR3 is TGTGCCAGCAGCTTGGTCCAGGGAACCGGGGAGCTGTTTTTT. Protein product: CASSLVQGTGELFF.